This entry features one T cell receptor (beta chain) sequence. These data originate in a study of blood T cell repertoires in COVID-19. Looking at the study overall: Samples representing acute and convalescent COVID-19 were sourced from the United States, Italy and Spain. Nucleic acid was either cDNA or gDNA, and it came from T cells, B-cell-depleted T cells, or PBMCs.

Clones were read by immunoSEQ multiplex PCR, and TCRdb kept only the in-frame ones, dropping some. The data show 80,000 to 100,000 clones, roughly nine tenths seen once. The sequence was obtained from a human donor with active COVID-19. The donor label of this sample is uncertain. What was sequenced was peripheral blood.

In DNA, the CDR3 is TGTGCCAGCAGTGACGACTCTAAGGCTTTCTTT. Protein sequence: CASSDDSKAFF. This chain joins TRBV2 and TRBJ1-1; no reliable D call. The V and J ends lost 3 bases and 11 bases respectively, with 10 bases between them. The V gene's germline CDR1 is SNHLY and CDR2 FYNNEI. The CDR3 extends over 11 amino acids.